A single sample gave rise to the 27 T cell receptor beta chains below, sequenced in a study of blood T cell repertoires in COVID-19. TCRdb's table, derived via immunoSEQ multiplex PCR, lists solely in-frame clones and lacks some. The sample shows 310,000 or so clones, 75% to 90% of them seen only once. The sequencing input was PBMCs or T cells enriched from blood (not recorded which). Receptor source: a woman aged 40 to 50 who had recovered from COVID-19.

V gene TRBV5-1 combines with J gene TRBJ1-2; D is unclear. Germline CDR1 reads SGHRS; CDR2 reads YFSETQ. The germline V and J ends were trimmed by 4 bases and 6 bases, with 13 bases remaining between them. The CDR3 runs to 13 residues. CDR3 coding DNA: TGCGCCAGCAGCGTGGCCCCTGAGAATGGCTACACCTTC. This sequence encodes CASSVAPENGYTF.

The chain has TRBV9 and TRBJ2-1, with TRBD2 matching over 13 bases. J lost 6 bases, V lost 4 bases, and 4 bases had no gene match. From germline, CDR1 is SGDLS and CDR2 YYNGEE. The length of the CDR3 is 15 residues. The CDR3 sequence is CASSTGLAGVNEQFF. The CDR3 nucleotides read TGTGCCAGCAGCACTGGACTAGCGGGGGTCAATGAGCAGTTCTTC.

This chain joins TRBV2 and TRBJ1-2; 7 bases map to TRBD1. The ends lost 4 bases at V and 2 bases at J; junction bases unmatched: 10. This CDR3 has 16 residues. The germline V gene encodes CDR1 SNHLY and CDR2 FYNNEI. Written as DNA, the CDR3 is TGTGCCAGCAGTGGGGACAGCTTAGATCTGAACTATGGCTACACCTTC. As protein: CASSGDSLDLNYGYTF.

The J gene is TRBJ2-2, the V gene TRBV6-2 or TRBV6-3; D unresolved. The CDR3 contains 15 residues. The V end lost 0 bases, the J end lost 3 bases, and 8 bases lay between the germline ends. CDR1 and CDR2 from the germline V gene are MNHEY and SVGEGT. The CDR3 DNA is TGTGCCAGCAGTTACTCTCCAGTGGACACCGGGGAGCTGTTTTTT. Protein product: CASSYSPVDTGELFF.

The rearrangement links TRBV4-1 to TRBJ1-2, with TRBD1 as a possible D gene (5 bases). V was shortened by 1 base and J by 6 bases, with 18 bases between the two germline ends. The CDR3 runs 16 residues. The V gene's germline CDR1 is MGHRA and CDR2 YSYEKL. The DNA of the CDR3 is TGCGCCAGCAGCCAAGGTTGGCGATTGGGGGGGGATGGCTACACCTTC. Its translation is CASSQGWRLGGDGYTF.

The rearrangement links TRBV18 to TRBJ2-2, with D possibly TRBD1 on 6 matching bases. The CDR3 consists of 14 residues. Germline lookup yields CDR1 KGHSH and CDR2 LQKENI. Trimming removed 5 bases at V and 3 bases at J, with 10 bases between. Here the CDR3 DNA reads TGTGCCAGCTCAACAGGACAGTACACCGGGGAGCTGTTTTTT. This translates into CASSTGQYTGELFF.

This sequence joins TRBV4-1 and TRBJ1-2; perhaps TRBD1 as D (5 bases). This CDR3 has 17 residues. Germline loops: CDR1 MGHRA, CDR2 YSYEKL. Trimming cost V 1 base and J 2 bases, with 17 bases left between them. Here the CDR3 reads CASSQVSKGRENYGYTF. The DNA for the CDR3 is TGCGCCAGCAGCCAAGTATCGAAGGGACGGGAGAACTATGGCTACACCTTC.

The J gene is TRBJ1-5, the V gene TRBV23-1; D gene ambiguous. TRBV23-1 is marked as an open reading frame, function uncertain. There are 14 residues in the CDR3. Deletions cut 3 bases from V and 9 bases from J, with 15 bases between. In DNA, the CDR3 is TGCGCCAGCAGTCAGCGGGTCGAGGGTCTGCCCCAGCATTTT. Amino acid sequence: CASSQRVEGLPQHF.

The V and J genes are TRBV4-3 and TRBJ2-5, with D maybe TRBD2 (5 bases). This CDR3 spans 14 amino acids. V lost 5 bases and J 10 bases, leaving 20 bases between the germline ends. From germline, CDR1 is LGHNA and CDR2 YSLEER. The CDR3 protein is CASSEYTSSGIQYF. Here the CDR3 DNA reads TGCGCCAGCAGCGAATATACTTCCTCCGGGATCCAGTACTTC.

The genes are TRBV28 and TRBJ2-6; 8 bases match TRBD2. In germline, CDR1 is MDHEN, CDR2 SYDVKM. V trimming: 3 bases; J trimming: 4 bases; junction bases outside the gene matches: 14. There are 19 residues in the CDR3. CDR3 in DNA: TGTGCCAGCAGTTTTTACCTCCAACGGGGGGGCTCCGGGGCCAACGTCCTGACTTTC. Translated: CASSFYLQRGGSGANVLTF.

This clone was recorded only once. This sequence joins TRBV5-8 and TRBJ2-7; D gene ambiguous. Germline CDR1 and CDR2: SGHTS and YDEGEE. The CDR3 sequence is 11 residues long. The V end lost 0 bases, the J end lost 7 bases, and 5 bases lay between the germline ends. The chain's CDR3 is CASSLVQEQYF. The CDR3 DNA sequence: TGTGCCAGCAGCTTGGTGCAGGAGCAGTACTTC. Supplemented by reference TRBV5-8 and TRBJ2-7, the full variable domain reads EAGVTQSPTHLIKTRGQQATLRCSPISGHTSVYWYQQALGLGLQFLLWYDEGEERNRGNFPPRFSGRQFPNYSSELNVNALELEDSALYLCASSLVQEQYFGPGTRLTVT.

The rearrangement joins TRBV7-8 to TRBJ2-2; 11 bases match TRBD1. Per the germline V gene, CDR1 is SGHVS and CDR2 is FQNEAQ. This CDR3 comprises 16 residues. The V and J ends lost 5 bases and 5 bases, in that order; junction bases with no gene match: 7. The CDR3 loop is CASSPRDRGKTGELFF. The CDR3 DNA reads as TGTGCCAGCAGCCCGAGGGACAGGGGGAAAACCGGGGAGCTGTTTTTT.

The chain employs TRBV5-4 and TRBJ2-6; TRBD1 might be the D (7 bases). V was shortened by 4 bases and J by 1 base, with 12 bases between the two germline ends. Germline V gene sequence: CDR1 SGHNT, CDR2 YYREEE (reference sequence). There are 16 residues in the CDR3. CDR3 amino acids: CASSIQGRSGANVLTF. In DNA form, the CDR3 reads TGTGCCAGCAGCATACAGGGGAGGTCTGGGGCCAACGTCCTGACTTTC.

V usage is TRBV11-1 and J usage is TRBJ2-5, with 7 bases lining up with TRBD1. The germline V gene encodes CDR1 SGHAT and CDR2 FQDESV (reference sequence). The length of the CDR3 is 14 residues. V was clipped by 1 base and J by 3 bases; unmatched bases: 2. CDR3 nucleotide sequence: TGTGCCAGCAGCTTAGACAGGGGTAAAGAGACCCAGTACTTC. It encodes CASSLDRGKETQYF.

The chain links TRBV7-2 to TRBJ2-7; the match to TRBD1 covers 9 bases. Germline V gene lookup returns CDR1 SGHTA and CDR2 FQGNSA. V was clipped by 4 bases and J by 4 bases; unmatched bases: 5. The CDR3 loop spans 14 amino acids. CDR3 sequence reads: CASSWSDRGYEQYF. CDR3 sequence (DNA): TGTGCCAGCAGCTGGTCGGACAGGGGATACGAGCAGTACTTC. The full variable domain, rest sourced from reference TRBV7-2 and TRBJ2-7, is GAGVSQSPSNKVTEKGKDVELRCDPISGHTALYWYRQSLGQGLEFLIYFQGNSAPDKSGLPSDRFSAERTGGSVSTLTIQRTQQEDSAVYLCASSWSDRGYEQYFGPGTRLTVT.

The chain couples TRBV6-5 to TRBJ2-5; tentatively, D is TRBD1 (6 bases). V lost 6 bases and J 2 bases, leaving 10 bases between the germline ends. The CDR3 extends over 13 amino acids. Germline V gene sequence: CDR1 MNHEY, CDR2 SVGAGI. In DNA, the CDR3 is TGTGCCAGCAGAAGGACAGAACAAGAGACCCAGTACTTC. It encodes CASRRTEQETQYF.

This clone was detected only once. This rearrangement joins TRBV13 to TRBJ2-2, with TRBD1 matching 7 bases. V dropped 1 base and J dropped 3; count of bases not matched to a gene: 5. CDR1 is PRHDT and CDR2 is FYEKMQ in the germline V gene (reference sequence). This CDR3 region has 16 residues. The CDR3, as DNA: TGTGCCAGCAGCTTAGACAGGGGCGGTTACACCGGGGAGCTGTTTTTT. Protein: CASSLDRGGYTGELFF.

The chain has TRBV6-1 and TRBJ2-5, with 8 bases identical to TRBD1. Germline CDR1 and CDR2: MNHNS and SASEGT. Trimming cost V 3 bases and J 6 bases; bases outside gene matches: 12. The CDR3 runs to 16 residues. This chain's CDR3 is CASSEAQGAFGKTQYF. The CDR3 bases are TGTGCCAGCAGTGAGGCCCAGGGGGCTTTCGGAAAGACCCAGTACTTC.

The V gene is TRBV2, the J gene TRBJ2-7; 10 nucleotides agree with TRBD2. With V trimmed by 6 bases and J by 13 bases, 18 bases remained unmatched. The CDR3 spans 15 residues. In germline, CDR1 is SNHLY, CDR2 FYNNEI. The CDR3, as DNA: TGTGCCAGCAGCAGAACAGCGGGAGGGTCCTACGAATCTTACTTC. Its translation is CASSRTAGGSYESYF.

J is TRBJ2-1 and V is TRBV5-6, with TRBD2 matching 9 bases. Germline CDR1 is SGHDT and CDR2 is YYEEEE. V trimming: 0 bases; J trimming: 7 bases; junction bases outside the gene matches: 5. The length of the CDR3 is 15 residues. The CDR3: CASSLALAGDNEQFF. The CDR3 region has the DNA TGTGCCAGCAGCTTGGCCTTAGCGGGGGATAATGAGCAGTTCTTC.

This chain's CDR3 is CASSLGGDSNQPQHF. The CDR3, as DNA: TGTGCCAGCAGCTTAGGGGGAGATAGCAATCAGCCCCAGCATTTT. V and J are TRBV7-2 and TRBJ1-5, with unresolved D. The germline V gene has CDR1 SGHTA and CDR2 FQGNSA. The CDR3 length is 15 residues. Trimming left V 1 base short and J 0 bases short, with 7 bases between.

J is TRBJ2-3 and V is TRBV7-8, with 12 bases that match TRBD2. In germline, CDR1 is SGHVS, CDR2 FQNEAQ. With V trimmed by 5 bases and J by 2 bases, 5 bases remained unmatched. The CDR3 loop spans 16 amino acids. CDR3 in DNA: TGTGCCAGCAGCCACAGGACTAGCGGGAACACAGATACGCAGTATTTT. Encoded protein: CASSHRTSGNTDTQYF.

The V call is TRBV9, the J call TRBJ1-1, with D unresolved. Trimming took off 7 bases at V and 1 base at J, with 14 bases between the two ends. This CDR3 has 14 amino acids. Germline loops: CDR1 SGDLS, CDR2 YYNGEE. CDR3 protein: CASGRYLGNTEAFF. CDR3 DNA: TGTGCCAGCGGCAGGTATTTGGGGAACACTGAAGCTTTCTTT.

This chain connects TRBV19 to TRBJ1-3; the D is unclear. Germline assignment: CDR1 LNHDA and CDR2 SQIVND (reference sequence). CDR3 length: 18 amino acids. Trimming removed 1 base at V and 0 bases at J, with 16 bases between. The CDR3 nucleotides read TGTGCCAGTAGTATAGTTCGTCCCAGTCGGGACTCTGGAAACACCATATATTTT. Translation: CASSIVRPSRDSGNTIYF. Looking up the rest from reference TRBV19 and TRBJ1-3 gives the full variable domain: DGGITQSPKYLFRKEGQNVTLSCEQNLNHDAMYWYRQDPGQGLRLIYYSQIVNDFQKGDIAEGYSVSREKKESFPLTVTSAQKNPTAFYLCASSIVRPSRDSGNTIYFGEGSWLTVV.

This clone was seen only a few times. This sample also contains other DNA sequences that code for the same CDR3. This sequence joins TRBV7-3 and TRBJ2-3; 8 bases agree with TRBD2. This CDR3 is built from 13 residues. J was trimmed by 6 bases and V by 2 bases; bases with no gene match: 1. Germline values: CDR1 SGHTA, CDR2 FQGTGA. CDR3 protein: CASSLREGDTQYF. The CDR3 nucleotides are TGTGCCAGCAGCTTACGGGAGGGGGATACGCAGTATTTT.

The V and J genes are TRBV11-3 and TRBJ2-7; 9 nucleotides line up with TRBD2. J gave up 2 bases and V 4 bases, and 3 bases lay outside the gene matches. This CDR3 has 14 residues. Germline V gives CDR1 SGHNT, CDR2 YENEEA. The CDR3 DNA sequence: TGTGCCAGCAGCTCGACTAGCGGACCCTACGAGCAGTACTTC. It translates to CASSSTSGPYEQYF.

The rearrangement links TRBV10-3 to TRBJ2-5; D may be TRBD1 (6 bases). The germline V gene has CDR1 ENHRY and CDR2 SYGVKD. Trimming left V 8 bases short and J 4 bases short, with 14 bases between. The CDR3 has 13 residues. CDR3 DNA sequence: TGTGCCATCGCCTACAGGGATGGAGAGACCCAGTACTTC. Translated: CAIAYRDGETQYF.